Listed below are T cell receptor beta chains from one sample, sequenced in a study of blood T cell repertoires in COVID-19. The method was immunoSEQ multiplex PCR; TCRdb's version includes in-frame clones alone and lacks a portion of them. The sample lists some 190,000 clones, under 80% occurring once. The source material was peripheral blood. The receptors come from a woman aged 45-65 years with acute or convalescent COVID-19. The CDR3 runs from the conserved cysteine through the conserved F or W. The D gene is left open where the match is weak.

TRBD1,TRBJ1-2,TRBV27,CASRKTGSYGYTF
TRBD1,TRBJ2-3,TRBV19,CASSIDFLTGGNTQYF
TRBD2,TRBJ2-5,TRBV13,CASSTQGSGNRETQYF
TRBD2,TRBJ2-4,TRBV28,CASRTSGAKNIQYF
-,TRBJ2-1,TRBV7-2,CASSLGQVPYNEQFF
TRBD2,TRBJ2-3,TRBV7-8,CASSPRTSRGDTQYF
TRBD1,TRBJ1-1,TRBV7-9,CASSLYGTGSHTEAFF
-,TRBJ1-5,TRBV6-1,CASSDPQGSRPQHF
TRBD2,TRBJ2-7,TRBV3-1/TRBV3-2,CASSQRIAGDVFYEQYF
-,TRBJ1-4,TRBV28,CATSGGGRGTNEKLFF
-,TRBJ2-1,TRBV27,CASSSGPHLTGSSYNEQFF
-,TRBJ1-5,TRBV12-3/TRBV12-4,CASSLDTPQPQHF
-,TRBJ2-1,TRBV28,CASSTLGGNPREQFF
TRBD1,TRBJ1-5,TRBV19,CASSPQDRGGNQPQHF
TRBD2,TRBJ2-3,TRBV19,CASSIVRLADKDTQYF
-,TRBJ1-4,TRBV19,CASSTDLRRLFF
-,TRBJ2-5,TRBV1,CTSSQAPGCGETQYF
-,TRBJ2-2,TRBV5-4,CASSLGAGVNTGELFF
TRBD1,TRBJ2-7,TRBV6-5,CASGSDRGYHEQYF
-,TRBJ2-7,TRBV30,CAWSEQTVGAYEQYF
TRBD2,TRBJ2-1,TRBV9,CASTTGGLAGAPLSYNEQFF
TRBD1,TRBJ2-7,TRBV27,CASSHGTGGTYEQYF
-,TRBJ2-7,TRBV3-1/TRBV3-2,CASSHEGIGRYF
TRBD1,TRBJ2-1,TRBV5-1,CASSLRQGAYNEQFF
TRBD2,TRBJ2-2,TRBV7-2,CASSLVGSGPTGELFF
-,TRBJ1-6,TRBV5-6,CASSWDTESPLHF
TRBD2,TRBJ2-1,TRBV27,CASSSTSGGPTRQHNEQFF
-,TRBJ2-7,TRBV9,CASSVEGLYEQYF
-,TRBJ2-3,TRBV15,CATSREAREYTDTQYF
-,TRBJ2-7,TRBV20-1,CSARDTREQYF
TRBD2,TRBJ2-1,TRBV12-5,CASAPGGRRNEQFF
TRBD2,TRBJ2-5,TRBV28,CASNRPGGVQETQYF
TRBD2,TRBJ2-7,TRBV6-2/TRBV6-3,CASSYPSSGTPYEQYF
-,TRBJ2-7,TRBV7-2,CASSTDSTYEQYF
TRBD1,TRBJ1-1,TRBV18,CASSPPSDRGEAFF
-,TRBJ2-3,TRBV15,CATSRVGGEADTQYF
-,TRBJ1-5,TRBV12-3/TRBV12-4,CASSPLNQPQHF
-,TRBJ1-6,TRBV28,CASSPDTVSPLHF
-,TRBJ2-7,TRBV5-5,CASSLASGGEVTPYEQYF
-,TRBJ2-3,TRBV5-1,CASSLTSMSTDTQYF
-,TRBJ1-6,TRBV9,CASSAVDSNSPLHF
-,TRBJ2-1,TRBV12-5,CASGLAPGTVNEQFF